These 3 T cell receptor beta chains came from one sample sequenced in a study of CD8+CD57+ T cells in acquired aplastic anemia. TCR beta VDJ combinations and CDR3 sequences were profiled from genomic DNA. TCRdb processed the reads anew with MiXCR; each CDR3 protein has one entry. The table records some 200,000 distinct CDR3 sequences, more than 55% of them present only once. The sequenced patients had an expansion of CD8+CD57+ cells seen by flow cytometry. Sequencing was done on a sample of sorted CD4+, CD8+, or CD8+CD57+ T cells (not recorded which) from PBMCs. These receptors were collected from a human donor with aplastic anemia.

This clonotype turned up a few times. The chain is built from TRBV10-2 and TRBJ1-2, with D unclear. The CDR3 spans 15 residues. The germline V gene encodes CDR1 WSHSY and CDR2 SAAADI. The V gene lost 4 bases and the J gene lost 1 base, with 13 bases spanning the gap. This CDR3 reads CASSAQNSLNYGYTF. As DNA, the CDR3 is TGCGCCAGCAGTGCGCAGAACAGCCTTAACTATGGCTACACCTTC.

CDR3 nucleotide sequence: TGTGCCAGCAGGCGAGGAGTCGGGGGGCGAGTGGAGACCCAGTACTTC. It translates to CASRRGVGGRVETQYF. V and J are TRBV7-9 and TRBJ2-5; perhaps TRBD2 as D (7 bases). V was trimmed by 6 bases and J by 5 bases, leaving 22 bases between them. CDR3 length: 16 amino acids. Germline V gives CDR1 SEHNR, CDR2 FQNEAQ (reference sequence).

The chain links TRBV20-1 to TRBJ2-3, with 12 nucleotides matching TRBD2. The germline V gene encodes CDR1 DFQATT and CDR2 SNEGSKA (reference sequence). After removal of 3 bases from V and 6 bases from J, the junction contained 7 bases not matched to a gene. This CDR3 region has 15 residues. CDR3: CSASRLAGGRDTQYF. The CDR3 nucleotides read TGCAGTGCTAGTCGGCTAGCGGGGGGGAGGGATACGCAGTATTTT.